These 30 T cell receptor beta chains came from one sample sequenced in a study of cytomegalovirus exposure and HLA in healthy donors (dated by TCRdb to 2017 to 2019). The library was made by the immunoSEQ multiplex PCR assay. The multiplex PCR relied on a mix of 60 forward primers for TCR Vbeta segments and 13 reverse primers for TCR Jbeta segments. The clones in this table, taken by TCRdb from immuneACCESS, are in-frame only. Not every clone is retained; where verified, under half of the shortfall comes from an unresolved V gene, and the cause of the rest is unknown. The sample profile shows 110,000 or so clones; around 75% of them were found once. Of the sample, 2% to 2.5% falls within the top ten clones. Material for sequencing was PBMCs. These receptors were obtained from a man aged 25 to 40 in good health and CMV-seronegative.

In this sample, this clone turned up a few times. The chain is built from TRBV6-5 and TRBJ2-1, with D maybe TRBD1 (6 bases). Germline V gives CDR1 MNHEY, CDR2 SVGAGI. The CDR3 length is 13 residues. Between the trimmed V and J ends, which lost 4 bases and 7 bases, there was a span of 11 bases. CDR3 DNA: TGTGCCAGCAGTTCCAGGGGAACGAATGAGCAGTTCTTC. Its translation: CASSSRGTNEQFF.

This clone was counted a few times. DNA of the CDR3: TGTGCCAGCAGACAGGGCATCGACTATGGCTACACCTTC. Protein product: CASRQGIDYGYTF. V and J are TRBV6-5 and TRBJ1-2; tentative D call: TRBD1 (6 bases). V was shortened by 6 bases and J by 3 bases, with 11 bases between the two germline ends. CDR3 length: 13 amino acids. The germline V gene has CDR1 MNHEY and CDR2 SVGAGI.

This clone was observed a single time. CDR3 loop: CASSKSDRSYEQYF. The CDR3 DNA is TGTGCCAGCAGCAAATCGGACAGATCCTACGAGCAGTACTTC. V is TRBV5-8 and J is TRBJ2-7; TRBD1 is a possible D gene (6 bases). CDR3 size: 14 residues. Trimming shortened V by 4 bases and J by 1 base, and 12 bases separated the two germline ends. CDR1 and CDR2 (germline): SGHTS, YDEGEE. Drawing the rest from reference TRBV5-8 and TRBJ2-7, the complete variable domain is EAGVTQSPTHLIKTRGQQATLRCSPISGHTSVYWYQQALGLGLQFLLWYDEGEERNRGNFPPRFSGRQFPNYSSELNVNALELEDSALYLCASSKSDRSYEQYFGPGTRLTVT.

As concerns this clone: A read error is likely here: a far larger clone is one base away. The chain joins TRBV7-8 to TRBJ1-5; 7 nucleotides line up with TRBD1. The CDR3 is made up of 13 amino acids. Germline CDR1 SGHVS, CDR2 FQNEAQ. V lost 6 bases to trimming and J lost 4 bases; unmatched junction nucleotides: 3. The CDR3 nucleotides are TGTGCCAGCAGTCCGGACAGGAATCAGCCCCAGCATTTT. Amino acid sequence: CASSPDRNQPQHF.

The CDR3 DNA is TGTGCCAGCAGCCCCGCCAGCGGCCATTCCGAGCAGTACTTC. Protein sequence: CASSPASGHSEQYF. The chain couples TRBV7-9 to TRBJ2-7, with D possibly being TRBD2 (5 bases). This CDR3 has 14 residues. Between the trimmed V and J ends, which lost 5 bases and 6 bases, there was a span of 17 bases. Looked up from germline, CDR1 is SEHNR and CDR2 is FQNEAQ (reference sequence).

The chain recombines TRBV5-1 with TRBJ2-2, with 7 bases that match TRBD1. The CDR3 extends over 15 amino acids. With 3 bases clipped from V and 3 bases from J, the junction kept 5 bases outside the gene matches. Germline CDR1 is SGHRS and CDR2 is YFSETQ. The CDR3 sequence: CASSWAGTDTGELFF. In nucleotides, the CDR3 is TGCGCCAGCAGCTGGGCCGGGACAGACACCGGGGAGCTGTTTTTT.

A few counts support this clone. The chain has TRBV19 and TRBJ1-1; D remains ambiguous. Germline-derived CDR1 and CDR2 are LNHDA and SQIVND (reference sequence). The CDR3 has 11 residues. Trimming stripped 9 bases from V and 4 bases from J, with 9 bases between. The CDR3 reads CASYDFTEAFF. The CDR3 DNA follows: TGTGCCAGCTATGACTTCACTGAAGCTTTCTTT.

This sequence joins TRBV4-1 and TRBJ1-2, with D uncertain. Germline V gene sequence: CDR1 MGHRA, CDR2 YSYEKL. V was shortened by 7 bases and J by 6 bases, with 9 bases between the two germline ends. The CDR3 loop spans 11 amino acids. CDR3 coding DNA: TGCGCCAGCATGATGAGTCATGGCTACACCTTC. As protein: CASMMSHGYTF.

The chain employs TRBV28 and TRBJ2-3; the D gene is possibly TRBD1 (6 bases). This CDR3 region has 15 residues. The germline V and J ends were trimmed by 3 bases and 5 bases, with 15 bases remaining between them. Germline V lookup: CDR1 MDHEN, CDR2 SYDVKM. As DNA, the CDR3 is TGTGCCAGCAGTTTGCAGGGGAAGATCGGAGATACGCAGTATTTT. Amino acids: CASSLQGKIGDTQYF.

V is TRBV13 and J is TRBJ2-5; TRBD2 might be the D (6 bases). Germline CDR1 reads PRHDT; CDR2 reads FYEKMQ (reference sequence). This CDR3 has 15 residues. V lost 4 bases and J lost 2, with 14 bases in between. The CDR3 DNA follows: TGTGCCAGCAGCTCGGCGGGGCAGGCACAAGAGACCCAGTACTTC. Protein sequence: CASSSAGQAQETQYF.

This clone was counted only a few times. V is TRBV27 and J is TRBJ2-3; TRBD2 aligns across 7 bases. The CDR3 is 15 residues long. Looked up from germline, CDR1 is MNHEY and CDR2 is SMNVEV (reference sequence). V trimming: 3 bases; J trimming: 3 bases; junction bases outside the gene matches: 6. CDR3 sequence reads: CASSFTLAVTDTQYF. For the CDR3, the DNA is TGTGCCAGCAGTTTTACCCTAGCGGTGACAGATACGCAGTATTTT.

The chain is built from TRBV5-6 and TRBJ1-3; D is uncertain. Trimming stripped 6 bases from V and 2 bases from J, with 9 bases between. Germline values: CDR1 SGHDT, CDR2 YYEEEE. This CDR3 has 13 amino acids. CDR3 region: CASKQFAGNTIYF. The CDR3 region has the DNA TGTGCCAGCAAACAGTTTGCTGGAAACACCATATATTTT.

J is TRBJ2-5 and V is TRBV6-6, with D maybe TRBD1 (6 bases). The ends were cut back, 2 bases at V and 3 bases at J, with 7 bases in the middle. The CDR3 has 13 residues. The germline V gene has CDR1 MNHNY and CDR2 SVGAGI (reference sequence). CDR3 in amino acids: CASSYGGEETQYF. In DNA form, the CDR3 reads TGTGCCAGCAGTTACGGGGGCGAAGAGACCCAGTACTTC.

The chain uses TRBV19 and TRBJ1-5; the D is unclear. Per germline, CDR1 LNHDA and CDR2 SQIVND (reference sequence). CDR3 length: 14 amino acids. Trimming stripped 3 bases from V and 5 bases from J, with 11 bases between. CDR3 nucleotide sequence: TGTGCCAGTAGTATGCACGGGAGTTATCAGCCCCAGCATTTT. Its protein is CASSMHGSYQPQHF.

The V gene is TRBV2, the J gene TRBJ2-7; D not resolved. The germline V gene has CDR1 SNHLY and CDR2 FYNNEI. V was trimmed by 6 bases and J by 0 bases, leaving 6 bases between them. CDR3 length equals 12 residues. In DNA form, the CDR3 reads TGTGCCAGCAGGGCGGACTCCTACGAGCAGTACTTC. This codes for CASRADSYEQYF.

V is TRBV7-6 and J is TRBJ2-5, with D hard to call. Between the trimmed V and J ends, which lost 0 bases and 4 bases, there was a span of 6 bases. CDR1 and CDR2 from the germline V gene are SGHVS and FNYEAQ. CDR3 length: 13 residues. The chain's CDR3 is CASSLAPGETQYF. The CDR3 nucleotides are TGTGCCAGCAGCTTAGCACCGGGAGAGACCCAGTACTTC.

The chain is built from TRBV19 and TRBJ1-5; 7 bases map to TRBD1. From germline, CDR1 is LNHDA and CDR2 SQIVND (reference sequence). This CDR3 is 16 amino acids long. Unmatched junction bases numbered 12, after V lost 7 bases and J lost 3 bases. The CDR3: CASKRSRQGLNQPQHF. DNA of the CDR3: TGTGCCAGTAAGAGAAGCCGACAGGGCCTCAATCAGCCCCAGCATTTT. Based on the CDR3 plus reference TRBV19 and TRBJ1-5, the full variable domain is DGGITQSPKYLFRKEGQNVTLSCEQNLNHDAMYWYRQDPGQGLRLIYYSQIVNDFQKGDIAEGYSVSREKKESFPLTVTSAQKNPTAFYLCASKRSRQGLNQPQHFGDGTRLSIL.

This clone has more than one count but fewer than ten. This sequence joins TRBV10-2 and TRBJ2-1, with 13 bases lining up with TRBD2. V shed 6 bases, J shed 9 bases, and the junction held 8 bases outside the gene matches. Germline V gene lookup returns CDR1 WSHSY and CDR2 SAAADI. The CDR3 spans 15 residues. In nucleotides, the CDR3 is TGCGCCAGCAGGGAACTAGCGGGAGGGCCGGGTGAGCAGTTCTTC. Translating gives CASRELAGGPGEQFF.

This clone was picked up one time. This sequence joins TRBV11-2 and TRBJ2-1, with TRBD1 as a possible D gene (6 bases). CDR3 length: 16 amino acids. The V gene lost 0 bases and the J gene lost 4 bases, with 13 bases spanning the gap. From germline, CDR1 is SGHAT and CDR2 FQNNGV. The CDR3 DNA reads TGTGCCAGCAGCTTAGATAGGGGGTTGTTTTACAATGAGCAGTTCTTC. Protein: CASSLDRGLFYNEQFF.

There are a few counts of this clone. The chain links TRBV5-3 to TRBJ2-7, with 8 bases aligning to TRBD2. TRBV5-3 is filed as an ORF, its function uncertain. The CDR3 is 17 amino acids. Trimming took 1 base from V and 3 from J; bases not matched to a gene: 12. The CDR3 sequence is CARSLRLAGHLVYEQYF. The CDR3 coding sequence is TGTGCCAGAAGCTTGAGGCTAGCGGGTCACCTTGTCTACGAGCAGTACTTC.

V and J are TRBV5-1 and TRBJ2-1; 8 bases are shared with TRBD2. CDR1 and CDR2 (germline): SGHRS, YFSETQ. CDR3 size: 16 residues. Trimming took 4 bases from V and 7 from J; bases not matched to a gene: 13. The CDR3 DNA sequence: TGCGCCAGCAGCCACGAGGGGAGCGGGGGTGGAAATGAGCAGTTCTTC. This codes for CASSHEGSGGGNEQFF.

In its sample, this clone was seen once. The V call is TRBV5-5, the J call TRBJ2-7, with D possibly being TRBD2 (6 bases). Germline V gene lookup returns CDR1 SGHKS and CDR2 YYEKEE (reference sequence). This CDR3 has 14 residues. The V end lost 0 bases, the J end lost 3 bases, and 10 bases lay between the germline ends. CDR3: CASSLGAGLYEQYF. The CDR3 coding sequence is TGTGCCAGCAGCTTGGGTGCGGGACTCTACGAGCAGTACTTC.

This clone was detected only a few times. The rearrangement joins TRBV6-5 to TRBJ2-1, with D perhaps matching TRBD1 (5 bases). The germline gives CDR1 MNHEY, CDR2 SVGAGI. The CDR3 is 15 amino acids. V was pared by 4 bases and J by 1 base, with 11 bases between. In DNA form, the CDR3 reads TGTGCCAGCAGTTCGGCAGGGTGGTCCTACAATGAGCAGTTCTTC. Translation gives CASSSAGWSYNEQFF.

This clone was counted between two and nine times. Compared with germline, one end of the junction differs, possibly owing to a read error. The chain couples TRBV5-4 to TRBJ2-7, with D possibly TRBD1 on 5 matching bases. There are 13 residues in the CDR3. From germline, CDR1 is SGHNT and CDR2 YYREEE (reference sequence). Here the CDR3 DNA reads TGCGCCAGCAGCCAGGGTATAGCAACCGAGCAGTACTTC. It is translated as CASSQGIATEQYF.

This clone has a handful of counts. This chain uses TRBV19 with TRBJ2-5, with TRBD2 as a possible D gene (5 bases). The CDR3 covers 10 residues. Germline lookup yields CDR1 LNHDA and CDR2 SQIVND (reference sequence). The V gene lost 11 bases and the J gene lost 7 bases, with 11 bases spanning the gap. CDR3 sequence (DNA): TGTGCCGCGGGCTTCGGGACCCAGTACTTC. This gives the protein CAAGFGTQYF.

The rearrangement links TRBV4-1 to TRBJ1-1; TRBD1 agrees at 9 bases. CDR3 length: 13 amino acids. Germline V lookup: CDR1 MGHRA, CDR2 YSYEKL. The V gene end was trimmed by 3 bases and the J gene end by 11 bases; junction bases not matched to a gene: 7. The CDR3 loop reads CASSHLDRGDAFF. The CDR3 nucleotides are TGCGCCAGCAGCCACCTCGACAGGGGGGATGCTTTCTTT.

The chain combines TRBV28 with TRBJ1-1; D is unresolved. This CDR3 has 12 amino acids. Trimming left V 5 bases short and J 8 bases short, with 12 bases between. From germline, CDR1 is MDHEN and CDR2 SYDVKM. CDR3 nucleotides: TGTGCCAGCAGTCCGCCGAGAGAGGAAGCTTTCTTT. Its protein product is CASSPPREEAFF. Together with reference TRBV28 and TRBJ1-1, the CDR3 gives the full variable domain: DVKVTQSSRYLVKRTGEKVFLECVQDMDHENMFWYRQDPGLGLRLIYFSYDVKMKEKGDIPEGYSVSREKKERFSLILESASTNQTSMYLCASSPPREEAFFGQGTRLTVV.

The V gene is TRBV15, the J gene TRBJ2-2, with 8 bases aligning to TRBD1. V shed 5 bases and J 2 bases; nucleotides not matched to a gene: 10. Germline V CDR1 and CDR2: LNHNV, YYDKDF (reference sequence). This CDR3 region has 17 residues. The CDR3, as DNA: TGTGCCACCAGCGGATTATACGGACAGGGAAACACCGGGGAGCTGTTTTTT. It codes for CATSGLYGQGNTGELFF.

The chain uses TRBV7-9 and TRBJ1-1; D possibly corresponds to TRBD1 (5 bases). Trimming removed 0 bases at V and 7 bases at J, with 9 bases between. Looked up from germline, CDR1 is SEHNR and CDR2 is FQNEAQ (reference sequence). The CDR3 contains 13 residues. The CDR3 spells CASSLASRDEAFF. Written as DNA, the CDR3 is TGTGCCAGCAGCTTAGCGAGCAGGGATGAAGCTTTCTTT.

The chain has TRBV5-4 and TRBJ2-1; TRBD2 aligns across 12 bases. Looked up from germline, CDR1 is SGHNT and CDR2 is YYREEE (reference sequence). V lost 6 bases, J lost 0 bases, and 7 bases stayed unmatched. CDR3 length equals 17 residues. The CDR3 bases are TGTGCCAGCACCTCCGGGACTAGCGGGTCCTCCTACAATGAGCAGTTCTTC. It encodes CASTSGTSGSSYNEQFF.